The text below deals with one T cell receptor beta chain. Its antigen remains unidentified. Base-call qualities are not available, and no considerably larger clone is one nucleotide away. The entry originates in a study of T cell responses to AZD1222 COVID-19 vaccine (dated by TCRdb to about 2021). In terms of the full investigation: AZD1222 recipients with second doses at about 4 weeks or about 12 weeks were pooled, because spike-specific TCR depth and breadth did not differ between schedules. A total of around 240 trial participants underwent TCR sequencing, of whom about 200 had received two doses of AZD1222 and some 25 had received two doses of the MenACWY control vaccine. Trial participants were enrolled by age into subgroups of 18-55, 56-69 and 70-plus years, and around 150, 28 and 57 TCR-sequenced participants, respectively, were included in these subgroups.

Trimming takes 3 bases from V and 2 bases from J, and the germline ends sit 1 base apart. CDR1 and CDR2 are read off the germline V gene as MNHNS and SASEGT. The CDR3 spans 11 residues, from the cysteine through the phenylalanine. CDR3 DNA only is kept here, 33 bases in frame from base 1. What the time point label conveys for this sample: baseline before first vaccination. Samples from vaccinated people were obtained from the UK trials COV001 and COV002, which included a single-blind randomized controlled phase 2/3 trial of AZD1222 (ChAdOx1 nCoV-19) in healthy adults. For TCRbeta chain sequencing, PBMC samples from trial participants were taken at day 0 and at day 28 after the second dose. The research as a whole found: Conclusions about previously exposed vaccinees are limited, since just six AZD1222 recipients were seropositive for SARS-CoV-2 at baseline. Participants were mostly white British, with more females than males. The authors suggested clonal diversity may have been underestimated. Reportedly, close to half of the unique spike-specific TCRs recognized epitopes lying outside the regions that are mutated in the B.1.351 and B.1.1.7 variants. Vaccine-associated CD4 TCRs spanned the whole spike protein, with dominant responses in regions 160-218 and 743-854. The 56-69-year group was small, and its depth increase did not reach significance, likely because of low power. Because no samples from the day 14 peak response were available, repertoires could be characterized only after the peak T cell response. After two AZD1222 doses, spike-specific TCR breadth and depth were significantly higher than at day 0 and than in MenACWY recipients.

The CDR3 regions of human TCRbeta chains were analyzed by immunosequencing. The paper's data handling went like this. TCRs in the repertoires were compared against a reference library of SARS-CoV-2-specific TCRs that had been generated with the MIRA antigen-specificity platform. Breadth was defined as the fraction of unique TCRs that were SARS-CoV-2-associated. Depth was defined as the fraction of total T cells that were SARS-CoV-2-associated. Using the MIRA data, each spike-specific TCR was mapped to the spike region that the TCR reacts to and placed in a CD4 or CD8 class. Log10-transformed breadth and depth values were compared by one-way ANOVA with Sidak's multiple comparisons tests. This is the immuneACCESS table as TCRdb keeps it, with only in-frame sequences that have V and J called. A part of the clones is gone; compared with another copy, unresolved V genes explain less than half, and the rest is unexplained. The DNA gave D and trimming, while V, J and clone size come from that table. The sample contains 100,000 to 130,000 clones, roughly 87% of them found a single time. The ten top clones hold 3.5% to 5% of the sample.

The sequence was obtained from an adult in good health. Here the chain combines TRBV6-1 and TRBJ1-2; no D gene call is confident. Specimen: peripheral blood, collected on day 0 of AZD1222 vaccination. This receptor has the CDR3 CASSDNYGYTF. The DNA reads TGTGCCAGCAGTGACAACTATGGCTACACCTTC.